The T cell receptor (beta chain) described here comes from a study of T cells in tumors after PD-1 blockade. Study information: Some patients also took daily vismodegib 150 mg during anti-PD-1 treatment. Blood samples averaged around 110,000 templates (range roughly 22,000-260,000) and 36,536 unique clonotypes.

Profiling relied on immunoSEQ multiplex PCR, and the TCRdb table lists in-frame clones only, not all of them. Of under 75,000 clones in the sample, approximately 74% were seen once. Tumor or blood genomic DNA was sequenced, with inputs of 616 ng to 6,004 ng. With regard to this clone: What it recognizes is unknown.

Germline V lookup: CDR1 GTSNPN, CDR2 SVGIG (reference sequence). CDR3 length: 13 amino acids. J lost 4 bases, V lost 6 bases, and 7 bases had no gene match. General study results and limits: Blood contained 40% to 50% of the tumor's TCR clonotypes.

This clonotype originated in a human donor with basal cell carcinoma. V is TRBV30 and J is TRBJ2-5; 8 bases align to TRBD1. The starting material was PBMCs, obtained after anti-PD-1 treatment. CDR3 nucleotides: TGTGCCTGCAACAGGGGGGACAGAGAGACCCAGTACTTC. Translating it yields CACNRGDRETQYF.